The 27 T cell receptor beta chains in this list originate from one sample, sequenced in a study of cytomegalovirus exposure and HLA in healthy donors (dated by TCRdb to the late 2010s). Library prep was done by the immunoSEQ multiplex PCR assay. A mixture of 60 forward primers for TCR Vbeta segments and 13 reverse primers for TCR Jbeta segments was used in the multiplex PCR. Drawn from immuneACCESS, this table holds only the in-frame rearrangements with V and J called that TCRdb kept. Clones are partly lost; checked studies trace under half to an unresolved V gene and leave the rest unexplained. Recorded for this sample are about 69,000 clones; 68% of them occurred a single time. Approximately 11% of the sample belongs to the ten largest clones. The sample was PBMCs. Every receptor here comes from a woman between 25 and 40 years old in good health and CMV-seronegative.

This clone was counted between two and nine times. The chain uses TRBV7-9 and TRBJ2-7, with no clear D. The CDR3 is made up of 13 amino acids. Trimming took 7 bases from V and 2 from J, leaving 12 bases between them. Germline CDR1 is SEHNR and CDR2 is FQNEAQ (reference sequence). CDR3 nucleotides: TGTGCCAGCACCTCGACGGAGACCTACGAGCAGTACTTC. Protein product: CASTSTETYEQYF. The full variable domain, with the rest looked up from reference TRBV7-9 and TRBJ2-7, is DTGVSQNPRHKITKRGQNVTFRCDPISEHNRLYWYRQTLGQGPEFLTYFQNEAQLEKSRLLSDRFSAERPKGSFSTLEIQRTEQGDSAMYLCASTSTETYEQYFGPGTRLTVT.

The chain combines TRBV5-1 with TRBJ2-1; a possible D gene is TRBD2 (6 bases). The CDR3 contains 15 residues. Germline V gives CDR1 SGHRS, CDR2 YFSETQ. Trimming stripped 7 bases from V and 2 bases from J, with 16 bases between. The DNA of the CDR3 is TGCGCCAGCCAAGTTAGCGGTGCTACCTACAATGAGCAGTTCTTC. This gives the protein CASQVSGATYNEQFF.

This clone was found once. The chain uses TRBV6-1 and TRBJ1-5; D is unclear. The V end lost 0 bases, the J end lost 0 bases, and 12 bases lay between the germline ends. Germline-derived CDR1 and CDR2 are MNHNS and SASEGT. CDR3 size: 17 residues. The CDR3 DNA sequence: TGTGCCAGCAGTGAAGCCCCCTATATGAATAGCAATCAGCCCCAGCATTTT. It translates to CASSEAPYMNSNQPQHF.

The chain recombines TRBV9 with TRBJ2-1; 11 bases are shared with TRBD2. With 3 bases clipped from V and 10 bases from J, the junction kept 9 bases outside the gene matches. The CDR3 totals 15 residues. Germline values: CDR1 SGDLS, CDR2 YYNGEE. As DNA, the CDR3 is TGTGCCAGCAGCGACACCGGGACTAGCGGAAAAGAGCAGTTCTTC. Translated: CASSDTGTSGKEQFF.

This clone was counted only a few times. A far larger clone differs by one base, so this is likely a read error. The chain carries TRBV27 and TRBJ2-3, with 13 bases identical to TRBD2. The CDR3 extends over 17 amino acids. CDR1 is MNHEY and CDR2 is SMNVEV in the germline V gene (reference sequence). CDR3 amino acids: CDSSIGLAGANTDTQYF. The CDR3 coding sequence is TGTGACAGCAGTATCGGACTAGCGGGGGCCAACACAGATACGCAGTATTTT.

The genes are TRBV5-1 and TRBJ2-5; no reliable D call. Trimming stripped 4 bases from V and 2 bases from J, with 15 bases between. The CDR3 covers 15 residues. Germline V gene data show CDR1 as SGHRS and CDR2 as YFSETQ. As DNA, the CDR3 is TGCGCCAGCAGCCTGGCGGAGAACCTTCAAGAGACCCAGTACTTC. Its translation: CASSLAENLQETQYF.

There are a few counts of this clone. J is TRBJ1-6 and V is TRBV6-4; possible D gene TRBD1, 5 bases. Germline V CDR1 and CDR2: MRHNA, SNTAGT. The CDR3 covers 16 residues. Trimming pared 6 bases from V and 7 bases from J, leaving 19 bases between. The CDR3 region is CASSPGGDGPNSPLHF. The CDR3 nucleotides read TGTGCCAGCAGCCCAGGAGGGGACGGTCCGAATTCACCCCTCCACTTT.

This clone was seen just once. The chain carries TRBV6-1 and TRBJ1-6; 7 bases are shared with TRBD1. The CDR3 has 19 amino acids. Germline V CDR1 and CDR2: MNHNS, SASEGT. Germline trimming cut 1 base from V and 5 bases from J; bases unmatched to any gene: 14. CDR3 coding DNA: TGTGCCAGCAGTGAAGGGCAGTCGGGCAGGGGGTTCGATAATTCACCCCTCCACTTT. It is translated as CASSEGQSGRGFDNSPLHF.

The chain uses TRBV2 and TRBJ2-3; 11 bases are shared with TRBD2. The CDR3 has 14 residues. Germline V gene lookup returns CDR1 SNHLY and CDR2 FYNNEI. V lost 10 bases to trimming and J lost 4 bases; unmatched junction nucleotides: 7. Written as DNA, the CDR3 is TGTGCCATACCGACTAGCGGGGCGGCAGATACGCAGTATTTT. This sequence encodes CAIPTSGAADTQYF.

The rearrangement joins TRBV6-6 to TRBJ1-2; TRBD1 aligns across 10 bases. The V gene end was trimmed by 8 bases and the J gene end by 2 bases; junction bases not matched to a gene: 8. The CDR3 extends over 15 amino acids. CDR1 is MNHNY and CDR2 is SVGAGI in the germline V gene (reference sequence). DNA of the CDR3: TGTGCCAGCTTCAACCGACAGGGGGCGAACTATGGCTACACCTTC. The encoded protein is CASFNRQGANYGYTF.

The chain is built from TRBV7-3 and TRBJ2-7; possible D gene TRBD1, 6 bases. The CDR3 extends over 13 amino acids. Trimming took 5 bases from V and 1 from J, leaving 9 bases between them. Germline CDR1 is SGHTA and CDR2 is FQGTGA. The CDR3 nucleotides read TGTGCCAGCAGCCCCGGACAGTCCTACGAGCAGTACTTC. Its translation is CASSPGQSYEQYF. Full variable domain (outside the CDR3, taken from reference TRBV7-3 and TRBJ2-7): GAGVSQTPSNKVTEKGKYVELRCDPISGHTALYWYRQSLGQGPEFLIYFQGTGAADDSGLPNDRFFAVRPEGSVSTLKIQRTERGDSAVYLCASSPGQSYEQYFGPGTRLTVT.

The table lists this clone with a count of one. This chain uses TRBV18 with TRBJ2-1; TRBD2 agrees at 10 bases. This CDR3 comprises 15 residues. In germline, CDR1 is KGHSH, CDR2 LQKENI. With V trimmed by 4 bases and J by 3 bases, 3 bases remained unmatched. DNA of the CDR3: TGTGCCAGCTCACTGCTAGCGGGGGACTACAATGAGCAGTTCTTC. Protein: CASSLLAGDYNEQFF.

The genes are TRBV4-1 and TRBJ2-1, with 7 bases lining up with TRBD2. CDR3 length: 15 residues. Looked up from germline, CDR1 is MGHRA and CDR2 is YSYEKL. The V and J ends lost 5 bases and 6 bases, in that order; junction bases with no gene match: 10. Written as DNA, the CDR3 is TGCGCCAGCAGCAACTCCGCGGGAGTTCTCAATGAGCAGTTCTTC. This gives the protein CASSNSAGVLNEQFF.

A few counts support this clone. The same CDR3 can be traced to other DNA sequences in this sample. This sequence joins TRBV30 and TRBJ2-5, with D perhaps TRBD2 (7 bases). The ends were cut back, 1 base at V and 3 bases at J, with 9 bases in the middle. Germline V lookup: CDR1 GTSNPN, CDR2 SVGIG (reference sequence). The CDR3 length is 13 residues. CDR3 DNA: TGTGCCTGGAGTGCGGGGGGCGAAGAGACCCAGTACTTC. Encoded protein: CAWSAGGEETQYF.

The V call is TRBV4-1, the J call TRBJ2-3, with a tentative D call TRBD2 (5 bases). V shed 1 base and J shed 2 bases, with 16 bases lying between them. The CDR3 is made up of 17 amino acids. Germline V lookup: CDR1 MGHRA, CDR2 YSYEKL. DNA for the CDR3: TGCGCCAGCAGCCAAGTCGGTCGGACGGGAAACACAGATACGCAGTATTTT. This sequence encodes CASSQVGRTGNTDTQYF.

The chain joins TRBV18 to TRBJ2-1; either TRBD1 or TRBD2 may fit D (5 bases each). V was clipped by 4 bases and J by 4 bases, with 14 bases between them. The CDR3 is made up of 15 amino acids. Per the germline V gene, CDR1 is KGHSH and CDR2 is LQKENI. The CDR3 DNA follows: TGTGCCAGCTCACAACCGGGGCCTAATTACAATGAGCAGTTCTTC. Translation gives CASSQPGPNYNEQFF.

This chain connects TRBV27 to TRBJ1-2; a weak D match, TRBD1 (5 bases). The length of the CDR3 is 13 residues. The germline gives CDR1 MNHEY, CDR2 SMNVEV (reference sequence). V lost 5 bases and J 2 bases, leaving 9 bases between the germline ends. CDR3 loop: CASSAGENYGYTF. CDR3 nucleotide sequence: TGTGCCAGCAGTGCGGGGGAAAACTATGGCTACACCTTC.

The CDR3 bases are TGTGCCAGCAGCCAAGCCGCCCTCCTAGCGGGGGGCACAGATACGCAGTATTTT. Amino acid sequence: CASSQAALLAGGTDTQYF. This chain joins TRBV4-2 and TRBJ2-3; TRBD2 aligns across 10 bases. The V gene's germline CDR1 is LGHNA and CDR2 YNFKEQ. V lost 1 base to trimming and J lost 1 base; unmatched junction nucleotides: 8. This CDR3 comprises 18 residues.

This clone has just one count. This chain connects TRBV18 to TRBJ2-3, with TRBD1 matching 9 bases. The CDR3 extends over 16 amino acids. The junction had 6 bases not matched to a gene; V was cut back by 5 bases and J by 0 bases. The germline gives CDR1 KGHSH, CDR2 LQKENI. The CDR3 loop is CASSDYGTGSTDTQYF. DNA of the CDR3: TGTGCCAGCTCAGACTATGGGACAGGGAGCACAGATACGCAGTATTTT.

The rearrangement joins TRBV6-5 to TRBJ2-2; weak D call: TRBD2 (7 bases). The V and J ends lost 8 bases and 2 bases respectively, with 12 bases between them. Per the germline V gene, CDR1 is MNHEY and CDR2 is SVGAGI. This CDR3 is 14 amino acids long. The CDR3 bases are TGTGCCAGCGGGAGGGACACAAACACCGGGGAGCTGTTTTTT. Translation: CASGRDTNTGELFF.

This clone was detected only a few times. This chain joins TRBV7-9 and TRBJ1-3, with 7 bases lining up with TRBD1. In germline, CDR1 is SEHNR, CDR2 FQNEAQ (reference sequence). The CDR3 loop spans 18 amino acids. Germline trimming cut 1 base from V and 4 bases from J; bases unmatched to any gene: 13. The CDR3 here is CASSLGITRQGSGNTIYF. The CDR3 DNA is TGTGCCAGCAGCTTAGGAATTACGCGACAGGGCTCCGGAAACACCATATATTTT.

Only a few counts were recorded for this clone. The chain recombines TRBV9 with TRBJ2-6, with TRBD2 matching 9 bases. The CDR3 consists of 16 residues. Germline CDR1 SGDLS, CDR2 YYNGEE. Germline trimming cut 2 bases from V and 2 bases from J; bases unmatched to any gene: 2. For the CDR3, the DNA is TGTGCCAGCAGCGTGAGCGGGGGGACTGGGGCCAACGTCCTGACTTTC. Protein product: CASSVSGGTGANVLTF.

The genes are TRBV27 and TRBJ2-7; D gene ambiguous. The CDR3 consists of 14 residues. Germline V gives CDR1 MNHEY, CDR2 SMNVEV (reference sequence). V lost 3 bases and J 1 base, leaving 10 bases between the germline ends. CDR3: CASSFDTLSYEQYF. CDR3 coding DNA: TGTGCCAGCAGTTTCGACACCCTGTCCTACGAGCAGTACTTC.

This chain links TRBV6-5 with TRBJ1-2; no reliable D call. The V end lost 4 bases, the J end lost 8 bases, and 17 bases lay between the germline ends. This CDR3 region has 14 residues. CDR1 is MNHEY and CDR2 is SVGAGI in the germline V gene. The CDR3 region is CASSLGRGARGYTF. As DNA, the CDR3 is TGTGCCAGCAGTTTAGGTCGGGGAGCCCGCGGCTACACCTTC.

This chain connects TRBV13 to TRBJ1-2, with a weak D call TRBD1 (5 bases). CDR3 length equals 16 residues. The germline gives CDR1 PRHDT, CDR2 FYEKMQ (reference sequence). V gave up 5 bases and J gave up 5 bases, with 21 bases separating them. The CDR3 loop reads CASSERGRTVGYGYTF. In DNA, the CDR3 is TGTGCCAGCAGCGAAAGGGGTCGAACAGTGGGGTATGGCTACACCTTC.

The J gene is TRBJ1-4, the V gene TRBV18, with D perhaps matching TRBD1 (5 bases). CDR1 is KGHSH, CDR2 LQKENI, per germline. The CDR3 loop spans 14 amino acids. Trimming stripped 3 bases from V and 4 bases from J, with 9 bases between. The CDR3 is CASSPGGVNEKLFF. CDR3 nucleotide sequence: TGTGCCAGCTCACCTGGAGGGGTTAATGAAAAACTGTTTTTT. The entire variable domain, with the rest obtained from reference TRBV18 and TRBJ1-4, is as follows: NAGVMQNPRHLVRRRGQEARLRCSPMKGHSHVYWYRQLPEEGLKFMVYLQKENIIDESGMPKERFSAEFPKEGPSILRIQQVVRGDSAAYFCASSPGGVNEKLFFGSGTQLSVL.

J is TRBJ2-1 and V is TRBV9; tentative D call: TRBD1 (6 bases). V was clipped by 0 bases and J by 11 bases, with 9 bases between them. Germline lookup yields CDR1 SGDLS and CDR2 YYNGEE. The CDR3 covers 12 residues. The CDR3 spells CASSVGGLQQFF. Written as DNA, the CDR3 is TGTGCCAGCAGCGTAGGGGGGCTACAGCAGTTCTTC. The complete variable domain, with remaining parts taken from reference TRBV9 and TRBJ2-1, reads DSGVTQTPKHLITATGQRVTLRCSPRSGDLSVYWYQQSLDQGLQFLIQYYNGEERAKGNILERFSAQQFPDLHSELNLSSLELGDSALYFCASSVGGLQQFFGPGTRLTVL.